This T cell receptor (beta chain) was sequenced for a study of blood T cell repertoires in COVID-19. Study summary: The study drew acute and convalescent COVID-19 samples from the United States, Italy and Spain. Sources were T cells, B-cell-depleted T cells, or PBMCs; the material itself was cDNA or gDNA.

Original processing methods: Reference gene primer amplification yielded estimated nucleated cell counts. Repertoires were generated with immunoSEQ multiplex PCR, while TCRdb's copy carries only in-frame clones and drops some. V and J calls and clone size are as listed in that table; D and trimming were resolved from the DNA. Among about 220,000 clones listed, approximately 83% were seen once. In germline, CDR1 is MDHEN, CDR2 SYDVKM. V lost 8 bases, J lost 4 bases, and 0 bases stayed unmatched. CDR3 size: 11 residues. The specimen sequenced was peripheral blood. The chain uses TRBV28 and TRBJ1-2; TRBD1 agrees at 8 bases. This sequence was found in a woman aged 55-69 years with acute or convalescent COVID-19. The CDR3 is CASGQGYGYTF. The CDR3, as DNA: TGTGCCAGCGGACAGGGCTATGGCTACACCTTC.